Reported below is one T cell receptor (beta chain). The data stem from a study of blood T cell repertoires in COVID-19. The data were produced by immunoSEQ multiplex PCR, yet TCRdb's version contains in-frame clones alone and is incomplete. The table lists roughly 200,000 clones, around nine tenths of them singletons, with 2.7% in the top ten. There are 14 residues in the CDR3. V was shortened by 6 bases and J by 0 bases, with 10 bases between the two germline ends. In germline, CDR1 is MNHEY, CDR2 SMNVEV (reference sequence). V is TRBV27 and J is TRBJ2-3; TRBD1 might be the D (6 bases). Sequenced material: peripheral blood. The sequence was obtained from a man aged 35 to 55 with active or convalescent COVID-19. The CDR3 spells CASSYRESTDTQYF. The CDR3 region has the DNA TGTGCCAGCAGCTACAGGGAAAGCACAGATACGCAGTATTTT.